This T cell receptor beta chain was sequenced during a study of shared T cell receptors in the human thymus. TCRdb keeps only in-frame clones here, not all; method: immunoSEQ multiplex PCR. The sample contains 650,000 to 950,000 clones, roughly 88% of which appear only once. This clone was seen a few times. Other DNA sequences in the sample encode the same CDR3. The CDR3 has 17 residues. V lost 6 bases and J lost 4; bases outside the gene matches: 10. Looked up from germline, CDR1 is SEHNR and CDR2 is FQNEAQ (reference sequence). This sample was also put to use in a study of human thymus T cells. That study adds: Donor material was obtained from healthy Finnish infants undergoing corrective surgery for congenital heart defects. Corrective cardiac surgery supplied the resected thymus tissue. Apparent bias marked the V and J gene usage of thymic and blood repertoires. Thymic repertoires from unrelated individuals overlapped highly, related research reported.

Sequenced: thymocytes. This TCR derives from a girl less than two years old with a congenital heart defect. This chain links TRBV7-9 with TRBJ1-6; TRBD1 matches 9 bases. The CDR3 DNA reads TGTGCCAGCAGTCGCACAGACAGGGGGTGGTATAATTCACCCCTCCACTTT. Translation gives CASSRTDRGWYNSPLHF.